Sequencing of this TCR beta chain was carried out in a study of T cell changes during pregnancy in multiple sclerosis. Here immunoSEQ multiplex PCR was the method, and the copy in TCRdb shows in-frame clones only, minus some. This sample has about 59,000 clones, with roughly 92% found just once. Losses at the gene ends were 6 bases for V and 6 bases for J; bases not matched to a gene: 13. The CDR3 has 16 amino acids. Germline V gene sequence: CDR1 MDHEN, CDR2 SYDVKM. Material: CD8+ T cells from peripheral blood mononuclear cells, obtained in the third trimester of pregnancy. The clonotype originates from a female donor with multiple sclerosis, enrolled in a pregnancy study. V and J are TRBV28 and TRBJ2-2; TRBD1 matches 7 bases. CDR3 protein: CASSRLPGTAAGELFF. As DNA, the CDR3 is TGTGCCAGCAGCCGCCTCCCCGGGACAGCCGCCGGGGAGCTGTTTTTT.